This T cell receptor beta chain was identified in a study of blood T cell repertoires in COVID-19. Overall study context: Both acute and convalescent COVID-19 samples were obtained from the United States, Italy and Spain. The analysed material was cDNA or gDNA that came from T cells, B-cell-depleted T cells, or PBMCs.

The CDR3 length is 15 residues. V was pared by 2 bases and J by 0 bases, with 1 base of the junction left unmatched. Germline V gene sequence: CDR1 SGHRS, CDR2 YFSETQ. Per the study methods: Researchers report that nucleated cell counts were estimated from reference gene primer amplification. Here immunoSEQ multiplex PCR was the method, and the copy in TCRdb shows in-frame clones only, minus some. V and J calls and clone size are those listed in that table; D and trimming were worked out from the DNA. The sample includes fewer than 65,000 clones, roughly 90% of them seen just once. The sequenced sample was peripheral blood. The chain carries TRBV5-1 and TRBJ1-4, with 7 positions matching TRBD1. This TCR was recovered from a man aged 60 to 69 with acute or convalescent COVID-19. CDR3 sequence: CASSFQGATNEKLFF. The CDR3 DNA reads as TGCGCCAGCAGCTTCCAGGGGGCAACTAATGAAAAACTGTTTTTT. Drawing the rest from reference TRBV5-1 and TRBJ1-4, the complete variable domain is KAGVTQTPRYLIKTRGQQVTLSCSPISGHRSVSWYQQTPGQGLQFLFEYFSETQRNKGNFPGRFSGRQFSNSRSEMNVSTLELGDSALYLCASSFQGATNEKLFFGSGTQLSVL.